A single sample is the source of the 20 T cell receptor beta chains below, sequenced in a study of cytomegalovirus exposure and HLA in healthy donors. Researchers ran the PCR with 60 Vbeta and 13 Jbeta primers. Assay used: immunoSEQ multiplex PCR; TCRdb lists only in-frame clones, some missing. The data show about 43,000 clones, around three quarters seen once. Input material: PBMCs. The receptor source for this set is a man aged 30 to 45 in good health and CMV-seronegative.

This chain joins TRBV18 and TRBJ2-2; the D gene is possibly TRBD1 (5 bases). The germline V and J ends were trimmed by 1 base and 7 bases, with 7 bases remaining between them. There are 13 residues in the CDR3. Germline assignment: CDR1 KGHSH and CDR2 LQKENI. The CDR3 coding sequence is TGTGCCAGCTCACCACGGGGCGTCGGGGAGCTGTTTTTT. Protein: CASSPRGVGELFF.

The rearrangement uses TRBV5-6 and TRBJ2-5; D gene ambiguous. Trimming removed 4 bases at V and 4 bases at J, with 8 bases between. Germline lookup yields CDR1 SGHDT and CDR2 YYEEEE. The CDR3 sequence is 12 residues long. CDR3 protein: CASSRIGETQYF. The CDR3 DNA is TGTGCCAGCAGCCGTATCGGAGAGACCCAGTACTTC.

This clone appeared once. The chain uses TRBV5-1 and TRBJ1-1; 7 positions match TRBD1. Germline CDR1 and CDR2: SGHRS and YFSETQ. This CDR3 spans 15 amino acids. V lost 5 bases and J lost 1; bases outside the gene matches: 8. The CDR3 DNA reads TGCGCCAGCAGTTACACAGGGGTCAGGAACACTGAAGCTTTCTTT. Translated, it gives CASSYTGVRNTEAFF.

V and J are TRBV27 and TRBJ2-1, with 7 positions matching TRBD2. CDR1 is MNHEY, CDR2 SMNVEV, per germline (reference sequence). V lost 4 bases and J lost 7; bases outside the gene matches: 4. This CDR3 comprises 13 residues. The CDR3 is CASSWGLQNEQFF. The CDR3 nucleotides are TGTGCCAGCAGTTGGGGACTACAAAATGAGCAGTTCTTC.

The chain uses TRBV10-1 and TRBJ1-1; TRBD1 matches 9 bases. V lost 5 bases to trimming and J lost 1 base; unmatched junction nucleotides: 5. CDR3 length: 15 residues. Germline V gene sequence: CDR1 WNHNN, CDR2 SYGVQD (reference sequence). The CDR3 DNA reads TGCGCCAGCAGTACCGGGACAGGGCAGAACACTGAAGCTTTCTTT. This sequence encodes CASSTGTGQNTEAFF.

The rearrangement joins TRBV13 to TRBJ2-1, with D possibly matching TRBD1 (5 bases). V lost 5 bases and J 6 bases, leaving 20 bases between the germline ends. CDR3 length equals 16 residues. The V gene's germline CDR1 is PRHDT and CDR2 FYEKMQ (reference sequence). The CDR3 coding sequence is TGTGCCAGCAGCACCAATTCAGGGAAAGGGGTCAATGAGCAGTTCTTC. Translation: CASSTNSGKGVNEQFF.

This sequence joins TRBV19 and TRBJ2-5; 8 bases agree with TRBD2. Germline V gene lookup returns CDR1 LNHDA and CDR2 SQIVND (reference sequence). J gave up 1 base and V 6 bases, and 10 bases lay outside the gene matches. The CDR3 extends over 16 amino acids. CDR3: CASRSASGWTQETQYF. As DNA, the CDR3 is TGTGCCAGTAGGAGTGCTAGCGGGTGGACCCAAGAGACCCAGTACTTC. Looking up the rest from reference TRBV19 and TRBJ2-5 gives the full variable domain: DGGITQSPKYLFRKEGQNVTLSCEQNLNHDAMYWYRQDPGQGLRLIYYSQIVNDFQKGDIAEGYSVSREKKESFPLTVTSAQKNPTAFYLCASRSASGWTQETQYFGPGTRLLVL.

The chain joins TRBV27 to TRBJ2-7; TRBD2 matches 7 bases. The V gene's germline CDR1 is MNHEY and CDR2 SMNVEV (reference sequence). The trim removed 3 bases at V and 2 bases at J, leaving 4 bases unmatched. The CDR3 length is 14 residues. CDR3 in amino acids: CASSLGGATYEQYF. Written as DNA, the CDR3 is TGTGCCAGCAGTTTGGGAGGGGCCACCTACGAGCAGTACTTC.

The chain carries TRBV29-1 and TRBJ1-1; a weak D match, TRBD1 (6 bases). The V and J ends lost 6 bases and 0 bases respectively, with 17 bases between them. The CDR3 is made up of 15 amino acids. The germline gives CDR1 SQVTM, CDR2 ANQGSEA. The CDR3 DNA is TGCAGCGTCGATACCGGACAGACCATGAACACTGAAGCTTTCTTT. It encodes CSVDTGQTMNTEAFF.

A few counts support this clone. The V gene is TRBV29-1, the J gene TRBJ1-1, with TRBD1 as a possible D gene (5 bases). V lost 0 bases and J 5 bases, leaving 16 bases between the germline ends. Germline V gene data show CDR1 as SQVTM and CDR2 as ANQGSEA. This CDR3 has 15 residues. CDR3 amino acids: CSVEDQRGTRTEAFF. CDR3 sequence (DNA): TGCAGCGTTGAAGATCAGCGGGGCACGAGAACTGAAGCTTTCTTT.

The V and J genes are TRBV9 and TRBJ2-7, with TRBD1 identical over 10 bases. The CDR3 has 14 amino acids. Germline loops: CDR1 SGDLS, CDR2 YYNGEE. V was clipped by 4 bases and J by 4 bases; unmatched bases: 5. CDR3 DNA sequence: TGTGCCAGCAGCCCAAGACAGGGGGCGTACGAGCAGTACTTC. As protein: CASSPRQGAYEQYF.

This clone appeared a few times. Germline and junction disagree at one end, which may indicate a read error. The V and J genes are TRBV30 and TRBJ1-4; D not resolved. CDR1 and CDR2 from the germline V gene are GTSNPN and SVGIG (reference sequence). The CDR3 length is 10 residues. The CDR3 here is CAWSPRKTVF. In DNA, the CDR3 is TGTGCCTGGAGTCCACGAAAAACTGTTTTT.

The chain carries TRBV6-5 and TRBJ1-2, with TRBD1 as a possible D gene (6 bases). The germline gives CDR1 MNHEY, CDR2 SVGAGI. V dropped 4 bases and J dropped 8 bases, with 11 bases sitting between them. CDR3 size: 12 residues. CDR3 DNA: TGTGCCAGCAGTTCCACAGGGTACGGCTACACCTTC. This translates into CASSSTGYGYTF.

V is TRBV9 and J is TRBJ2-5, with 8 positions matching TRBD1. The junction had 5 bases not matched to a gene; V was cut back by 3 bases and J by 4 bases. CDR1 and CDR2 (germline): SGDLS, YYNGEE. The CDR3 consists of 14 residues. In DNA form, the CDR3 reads TGTGCCAGCAGCGGGACAGGGTTCGGAGAGACCCAGTACTTC. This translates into CASSGTGFGETQYF.

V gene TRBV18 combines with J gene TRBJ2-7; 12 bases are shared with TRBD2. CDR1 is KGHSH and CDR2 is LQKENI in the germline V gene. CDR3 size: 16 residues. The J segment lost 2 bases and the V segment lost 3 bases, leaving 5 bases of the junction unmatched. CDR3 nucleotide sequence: TGTGCCAGCTCACCTCAACTAGCGGGAGGAGCCTACGAGCAGTACTTC. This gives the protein CASSPQLAGGAYEQYF.

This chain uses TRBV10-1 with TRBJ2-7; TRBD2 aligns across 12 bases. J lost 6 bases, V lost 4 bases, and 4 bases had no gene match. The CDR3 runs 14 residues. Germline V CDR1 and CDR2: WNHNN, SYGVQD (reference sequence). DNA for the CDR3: TGCGCCAGCAGTGCCCTAGCGGGAGGGAGCGAGCAGTACTTC. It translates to CASSALAGGSEQYF.

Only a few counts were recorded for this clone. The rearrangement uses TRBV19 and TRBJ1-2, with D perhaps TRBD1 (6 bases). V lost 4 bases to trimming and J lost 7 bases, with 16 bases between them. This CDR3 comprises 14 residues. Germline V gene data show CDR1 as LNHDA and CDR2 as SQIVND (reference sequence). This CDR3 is CASSTYPARGGYTF. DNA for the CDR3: TGTGCCAGTAGTACCTACCCGGCCAGGGGTGGCTACACCTTC.

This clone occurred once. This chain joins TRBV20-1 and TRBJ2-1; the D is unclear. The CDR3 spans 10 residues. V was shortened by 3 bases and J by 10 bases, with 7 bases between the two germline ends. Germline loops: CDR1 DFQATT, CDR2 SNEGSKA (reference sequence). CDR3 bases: TGCAGTGCTAGGCGGCCGGAGCAGTTCTTC. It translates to CSARRPEQFF.

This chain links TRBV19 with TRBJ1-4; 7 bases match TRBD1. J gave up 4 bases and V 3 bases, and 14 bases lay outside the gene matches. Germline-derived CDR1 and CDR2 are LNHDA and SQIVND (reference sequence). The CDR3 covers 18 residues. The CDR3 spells CASSIPTFSAGGNEKLFF. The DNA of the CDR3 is TGTGCCAGTAGTATTCCCACGTTCTCGGCAGGGGGTAATGAAAAACTGTTTTTT. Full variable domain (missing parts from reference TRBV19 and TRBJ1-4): DGGITQSPKYLFRKEGQNVTLSCEQNLNHDAMYWYRQDPGQGLRLIYYSQIVNDFQKGDIAEGYSVSREKKESFPLTVTSAQKNPTAFYLCASSIPTFSAGGNEKLFFGSGTQLSVL.

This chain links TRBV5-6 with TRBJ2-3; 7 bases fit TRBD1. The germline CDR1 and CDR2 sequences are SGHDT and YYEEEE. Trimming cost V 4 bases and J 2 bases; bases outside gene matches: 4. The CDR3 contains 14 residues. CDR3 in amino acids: CASSQTGPTDTQYF. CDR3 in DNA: TGTGCCAGCAGCCAGACAGGGCCCACAGATACGCAGTATTTT.